The TCR beta chain under discussion was sequenced for a study of shared clonotypes between healthy human individuals. Concerning this clone itself: Other DNA sequences in the same sample also yield this CDR3.

Genomic DNA per cell subset filled all wells of several immunoSEQ plates. Libraries were prepared by immunoSEQ multiplex PCR; TCRdb keeps only in-frame clonotypes and omits some of them. The sample includes about 450,000 clones, roughly 85% of them seen just once. V dropped 2 bases and J dropped 5 bases, with 8 bases sitting between them. Germline V gives CDR1 GTSNPN, CDR2 SVGIG (reference sequence). The CDR3 has 12 residues. Sequencing was carried out using PBMCs. The chain couples TRBV30 to TRBJ2-3; D remains ambiguous. The receptor was derived from a woman aged 40 to 50 in good health. Some clones in this sample may be carry-over from other donors' samples. CDR3 nucleotide sequence: TGTGCCTGGAGTCCACCGGGAGATACGCAGTATTTT. This encodes CAWSPPGDTQYF.